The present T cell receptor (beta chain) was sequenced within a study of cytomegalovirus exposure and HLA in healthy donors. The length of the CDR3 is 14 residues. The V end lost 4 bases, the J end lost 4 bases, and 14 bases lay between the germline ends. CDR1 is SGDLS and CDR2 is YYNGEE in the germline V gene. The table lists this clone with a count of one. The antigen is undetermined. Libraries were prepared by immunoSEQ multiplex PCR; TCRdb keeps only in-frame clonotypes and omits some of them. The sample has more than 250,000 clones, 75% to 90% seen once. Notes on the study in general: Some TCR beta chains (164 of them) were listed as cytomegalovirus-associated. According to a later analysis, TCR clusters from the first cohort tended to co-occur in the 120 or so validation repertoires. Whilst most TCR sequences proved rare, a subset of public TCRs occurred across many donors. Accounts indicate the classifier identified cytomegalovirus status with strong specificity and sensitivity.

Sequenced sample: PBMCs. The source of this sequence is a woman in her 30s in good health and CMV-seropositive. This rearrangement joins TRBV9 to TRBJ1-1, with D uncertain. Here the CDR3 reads CASSTRAGITEAFF. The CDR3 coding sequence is TGTGCCAGCAGCACCCGGGCTGGTATCACTGAAGCTTTCTTT.